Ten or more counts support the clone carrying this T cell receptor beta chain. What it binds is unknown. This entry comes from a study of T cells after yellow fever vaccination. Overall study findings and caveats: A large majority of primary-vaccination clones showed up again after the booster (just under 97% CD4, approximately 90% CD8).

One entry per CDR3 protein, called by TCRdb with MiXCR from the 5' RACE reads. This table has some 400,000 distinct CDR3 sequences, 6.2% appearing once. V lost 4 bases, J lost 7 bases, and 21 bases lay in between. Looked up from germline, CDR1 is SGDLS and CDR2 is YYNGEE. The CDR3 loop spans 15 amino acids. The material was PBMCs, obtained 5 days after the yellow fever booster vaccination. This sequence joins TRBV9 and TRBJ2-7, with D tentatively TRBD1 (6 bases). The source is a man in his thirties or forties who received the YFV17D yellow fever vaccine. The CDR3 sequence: CASSSTGSPTMEQYF. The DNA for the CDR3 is TGTGCCAGCAGCTCAACAGGGTCACCCACCATGGAGCAGTACTTC.